The next 20 T cell receptor beta chains were all read from a single sample in a study of blood T cell repertoires in COVID-19. Profiled with immunoSEQ multiplex PCR; TCRdb holds only in-frame clones, not every one. The table shows approximately 50,000 clones, with 91% occurring only once. Sequenced material: peripheral blood. All receptors come from a man between 50 and 59 years old with active COVID-19.

The V call is TRBV5-6, the J call TRBJ2-2; 11 bases are shared with TRBD2. The CDR3 is 15 amino acids. Germline lookup yields CDR1 SGHDT and CDR2 YYEEEE. J was trimmed by 6 bases and V by 6 bases; bases with no gene match: 7. Here the CDR3 DNA reads TGTGCCAGCAACCTTGTAGCGGGAGGGTCCGGGGAGCTGTTTTTT. Translating gives CASNLVAGGSGELFF.

The sample holds a few counts of this clone. V gene TRBV7-6 combines with J gene TRBJ1-5; D call uncertain. This CDR3 comprises 15 residues. CDR1 is SGHVS and CDR2 is FNYEAQ in the germline V gene. Trimming cost V 6 bases and J 4 bases, with 16 bases left between them. CDR3 coding DNA: TGTGCCAGCAGTATGGGCCCTGGCGCAAATCAGCCCCAGCATTTT. Amino acids: CASSMGPGANQPQHF. Full variable domain (rest looked up from reference TRBV7-6 and TRBJ1-5): GAGVSQSPRYKVTKRGQDVALRCDPISGHVSLYWYRQALGQGPEFLTYFNYEAQQDKSGLPNDRFSAERPEGSISTLTIQRTEQRDSAMYRCASSMGPGANQPQHFGDGTRLSIL.

This chain links TRBV4-2 with TRBJ1-1; a weak D match, TRBD1 (5 bases). The CDR3 has 13 amino acids. Trimming pared 0 bases from V and 11 bases from J, leaving 13 bases between. Germline V gene lookup returns CDR1 LGHNA and CDR2 YNFKEQ. CDR3 nucleotide sequence: TGTGCCAGCAGCCAAGAATATGGAGGGACGGCTTTCTTT. It is translated as CASSQEYGGTAFF.

The chain uses TRBV7-2 and TRBJ2-2; 11 bases are a match to TRBD1. Germline V gene lookup returns CDR1 SGHTA and CDR2 FQGNSA. Trimming removed 2 bases from V and 6 bases from J; junction bases left unmatched: 5. The CDR3 has 16 amino acids. The CDR3 nucleotides read TGTGCCAGCAGCTTACTAGGACAGGGGGCTCCCGGGGAGCTGTTTTTT. Translation: CASSLLGQGAPGELFF.

V is TRBV7-9 and J is TRBJ2-1; D gene unclear. Trimming shortened V by 2 bases and J by 4 bases, and 3 bases separated the two germline ends. Germline lookup yields CDR1 SEHNR and CDR2 FQNEAQ (reference sequence). The CDR3 runs 12 residues. DNA of the CDR3: TGTGCCAGCAGCTTACAGTACAATGAGCAGTTCTTC. Encoded protein: CASSLQYNEQFF. The variable domain in full, completed from reference TRBV7-9 and TRBJ2-1, reads DTGVSQNPRHKITKRGQNVTFRCDPISEHNRLYWYRQTLGQGPEFLTYFQNEAQLEKSRLLSDRFSAERPKGSFSTLEIQRTEQGDSAMYLCASSLQYNEQFFGPGTRLTVL.

The chain uses TRBV6-2 or TRBV6-3 and TRBJ2-3; D may be TRBD1 (6 bases). Trimming removed 4 bases at V and 5 bases at J, with 13 bases between. The CDR3 is made up of 14 amino acids. Germline-derived CDR1 and CDR2 are MNHEY and SVGEGT. This CDR3 reads CASSSQGSGDTQYF. Here the CDR3 DNA reads TGTGCCAGCAGTTCCCAGGGGTCGGGAGATACGCAGTATTTT.

This sequence joins TRBV15 and TRBJ2-3; possibly TRBD2 for D (6 bases). Germline V gives CDR1 LNHNV, CDR2 YYDKDF (reference sequence). This CDR3 is 15 amino acids long. V shed 4 bases and J shed 0 bases, with 11 bases lying between them. CDR3 DNA: TGTGCCACCAGCATGGGGACTGTAAGCACAGATACGCAGTATTTT. This codes for CATSMGTVSTDTQYF.

The rearrangement links TRBV11-1 to TRBJ1-4, with TRBD1 as a possible D gene (5 bases). Trimming removed 5 bases from V and 8 bases from J, with 12 bases in between. This CDR3 is built from 13 residues. The germline gives CDR1 SGHAT, CDR2 FQDESV (reference sequence). The CDR3 DNA is TGTGCCAGCAGCCGGAGGGGTGGCGAAAAACTGTTTTTT. The encoded protein is CASSRRGGEKLFF.

The chain employs TRBV12-5 and TRBJ1-5, with a weak D call TRBD1 (5 bases). V gave up 5 bases and J gave up 2 bases, with 19 bases separating them. Germline V gene data show CDR1 as LGHNT and CDR2 as FRNRAP. This CDR3 region has 17 residues. The CDR3 sequence is CASGPGLKAGGNQPQHF. The CDR3 DNA reads as TGTGCTAGTGGTCCGGGACTCAAGGCGGGTGGCAATCAGCCCCAGCATTTT.

J is TRBJ1-4 and V is TRBV5-6; 8 positions match TRBD1. The CDR3 is made up of 16 amino acids. Germline CDR1 and CDR2: SGHDT and YYEEEE. CDR3 sequence reads: CLGAPGGLLYNEKLFF. CDR3 DNA sequence: TGTCTAGGAGCCCCAGGGGGCCTCCTCTATAATGAAAAACTGTTTTTT.

The rearrangement joins TRBV11-1 to TRBJ1-1; 10 bases are shared with TRBD1. The V and J ends lost 5 bases and 1 base, in that order; junction bases with no gene match: 7. Germline lookup yields CDR1 SGHAT and CDR2 FQDESV (reference sequence). The CDR3 is made up of 16 amino acids. For the CDR3, the DNA is TGTGCCAGCAGCCTACGACAGGGGGCAGGGAACACTGAAGCTTTCTTT. Protein product: CASSLRQGAGNTEAFF.

This rearrangement joins TRBV15 to TRBJ2-3; tentative D call: TRBD1 (5 bases). The CDR3 totals 16 residues. Germline assignment: CDR1 LNHNV and CDR2 YYDKDF (reference sequence). Trimming removed 4 bases from V and 1 base from J, with 15 bases in between. As DNA, the CDR3 is TGTGCCACCAGCAAACGACAGTCACGGGGCACAGATACGCAGTATTTT. Translated, it gives CATSKRQSRGTDTQYF.

The rearrangement joins TRBV5-1 to TRBJ2-1, with D possibly matching TRBD1 (5 bases). This CDR3 is 13 amino acids long. From germline, CDR1 is SGHRS and CDR2 YFSETQ. V lost 5 bases, J lost 2 bases, and 8 bases lay in between. CDR3 sequence (DNA): TGCGCCAGCAGTCGGACAACCTACAATGAGCAGTTCTTC. Its translation is CASSRTTYNEQFF.

The chain uses TRBV6-5 and TRBJ1-4; 8 bases map to TRBD1. CDR1 and CDR2 from the germline V gene are MNHEY and SVGAGI. The CDR3 has 15 amino acids. Trimming at V came to 5 bases and at J to 1 base, leaving 3 bases not matched to a gene. In DNA, the CDR3 is TGTGCCAGCAGTCAGGGGGCGGGAACTAATGAAAAACTGTTTTTT. Amino acids: CASSQGAGTNEKLFF.

This clone was detected once. This chain uses TRBV5-8 with TRBJ1-2; 8 bases map to TRBD1. V was clipped by 2 bases and J by 4 bases; unmatched bases: 4. This CDR3 region has 14 residues. The germline CDR1 and CDR2 sequences are SGHTS and YDEGEE. CDR3 residues: CASSFDRGTYGYTF. DNA for the CDR3: TGTGCCAGCAGCTTTGACAGGGGAACCTATGGCTACACCTTC.

This chain uses TRBV3-1 (or the pseudogene TRBV3-2) with TRBJ2-2, with a tentative D call TRBD1 (5 bases). CDR3 length: 15 residues. Per the germline V gene, CDR1 is LGHDT and CDR2 is YNNKEL (reference sequence). V lost 1 base and J lost 7, with 13 bases in between. This CDR3 is CASSQGAGWFGELFF. The DNA for the CDR3 is TGTGCCAGCAGCCAAGGGGCAGGGTGGTTCGGGGAGCTGTTTTTT.

Here the CDR3 reads CASSPGQIYNEQFF. In DNA form, the CDR3 reads TGTGCCAGCAGCCCGGGACAGATCTACAATGAGCAGTTCTTC. The chain recombines TRBV7-2 with TRBJ2-1; 7 nucleotides agree with TRBD1. Germline V gene sequence: CDR1 SGHTA, CDR2 FQGNSA. V trimming: 5 bases; J trimming: 3 bases; junction bases outside the gene matches: 4. This CDR3 is built from 14 residues.

The V call is TRBV28, the J call TRBJ1-2; D gene unclear. Trimming removed 7 bases from V and 8 bases from J, with 20 bases in between. CDR1 and CDR2 (germline): MDHEN, SYDVKM. The CDR3 is 14 residues long. The CDR3, as DNA: TGTGCCAGCACCGTCGGCCCCGCGCGGGCGGGCTACACCTTC. It is translated as CASTVGPARAGYTF.

The chain combines TRBV5-1 with TRBJ2-2; 8 bases fit TRBD2. Per germline, CDR1 SGHRS and CDR2 YFSETQ. With 0 bases clipped from V and 3 bases from J, the junction kept 4 bases outside the gene matches. CDR3 length: 16 amino acids. The CDR3 sequence is CASSLAAGGYTGELFF. The CDR3 DNA follows: TGCGCCAGCAGCTTGGCGGCGGGGGGATACACCGGGGAGCTGTTTTTT.

The CDR3 spells CASSQIWTVMNTEAFF. The DNA for the CDR3 is TGCGCCAGCAGCCAGATTTGGACAGTTATGAACACTGAAGCTTTCTTT. This chain joins TRBV4-1 and TRBJ1-1; the D gene is possibly TRBD1 (6 bases). The CDR3 has 16 amino acids. The V and J ends lost 3 bases and 0 bases respectively, with 14 bases between them. Looked up from germline, CDR1 is MGHRA and CDR2 is YSYEKL.